These T cell receptor beta chains were read from a single sample in a study of blood T cells in healthy people across ages. TCRdb re-derived calls from the 5' RACE reads in MiXCR, one entry per CDR3 protein. The table records some 800,000 distinct CDR3 sequences, under 45% of them present only once. Sequencing was performed on blood. The receptor source for this set is a man aged 55 to 69 in good health. The CDR3 runs from the conserved cysteine through the conserved F or W. A D gene is named only where the DNA matches it firmly. The size entry is marked missing in some rows and otherwise reads once, few, many or a size class.

j_gene	abundance	d_gene	v_gene	CDR3nt	CDR3aa
TRBJ1-2	few	TRBD1	TRBV10-3	TGTGCCATCAGGGGCCTTGGCCAGGGGGATGGCTACACCTTC	CAIRGLGQGDGYTF
TRBJ2-5	-	TRBD2	TRBV5-4	TGTGCCAGCAGCTTGGTCGGGACTAGCGAGGGGACCCAGTACTTC	CASSLVGTSEGTQYF
TRBJ1-5	-	-	TRBV5-6	TGCGCCAGCAGCTTTTTAGGGAGCACGCAGCCCCAGCCTTTT	CASSFLGSTQPQPF
TRBJ2-3	-	TRBD2	TRBV6-1	TGTGCCAGCAGTGGGGGACTAGCGGGAATGAATACGCAGTATTTT	CASSGGLAGMNTQYF
TRBJ2-7	-	-	TRBV25-1	TGTGCCAGCAGTGAAGGTCAGGGCTGCCGGCAGTACTTC	CASSEGQGCRQYF
TRBJ1-2	-	-	TRBV13	TGTGCCAGCAGCGGACGGGACACGTACTATGGCTACACCTTC	CASSGRDTYYGYTF
TRBJ2-1	-	TRBD1	TRBV24-1	TGTGCCACCAGTGATCAAGCCGGGACAGGGAGTAACAATGAGCAGTTCTTC	CATSDQAGTGSNNEQFF
TRBJ2-4	few	-	TRBV12-3/TRBV12-4	TGTGCCAGCAGTCCCCTACGTTTAGCCAAAAACATTCAGTACTTC	CASSPLRLAKNIQYF
TRBJ2-5	-	-	TRBV2	TGTGCCAGCAGGGGGGCTGTGACCTCTCTGGAGACCCAGTACTTC	CASRGAVTSLETQYF
TRBJ1-2	few	-	TRBV7-2	TGTGCCAGCAGCCAATCAGGGTTTGGCTACACCTTC	CASSQSGFGYTF
TRBJ2-2	-	-	TRBV7-2	TGTGCCAGCAGCTTAGCGGGGGGACAAACCGGGGAGCTGTTTTTT	CASSLAGGQTGELFF
TRBJ1-4	-	TRBD1	TRBV20-1	TGCAGTGCTAGAGTAGTAGGAACAGGGGCAACTAATGAAAAACTGTTTTTT	CSARVVGTGATNEKLFF
TRBJ2-1	many	-	TRBV27	TGTGCCAGCAGTTCGGCGACAGGAAGAATGTTCTTC	CASSSATGRMFF
TRBJ2-3	-	TRBD2	TRBV7-2	TGTGCCAGCAGCCAGGGGACTAGCGGGCCCGGGACGCAGTATTTT	CASSQGTSGPGTQYF
TRBJ2-5	-	TRBD1	TRBV20-1	TGCAGTGCTAGAGCAGGGACAGGATCGATTGAGCAGTACTTC	CSARAGTGSIEQYF
TRBJ2-2	-	-	TRBV6-2/TRBV6-3	TGTGCCAGAGGTTGGACCAGGGAGCTGTTTTTT	CARGWTRELFF
TRBJ2-1	few	-	TRBV7-9	TGTGCCAGCAGCTTAGCGAGGGCTCAGGGGTCCTACAATGAGCAGTTCTTC	CASSLARAQGSYNEQFF
TRBJ2-3	-	-	TRBV6-6	TGTGCCAGCAGTGATGTAACGCCCACAGATACGCAGTATTTT	CASSDVTPTDTQYF
TRBJ1-2	-	-	TRBV29-1	TGCAGCGTTGCGGCAGGAGGGGATCCTAACTATGGCTACACCTTC	CSVAAGGDPNYGYTF
TRBJ2-7	few	TRBD1	TRBV4-3	TGCGCCAGCAGCCAAGGGTCGACAGGGGGAATGGAGCAGTACTTC	CASSQGSTGGMEQYF
TRBJ2-7	-	-	TRBV5-1	TGCGCCAGCAGCTTTTCGGGCCTCGATGACTCCTACGAGCAGTACTTC	CASSFSGLDDSYEQYF
TRBJ2-2	-	-	TRBV9	TGTGCCAGCAGCGTAGGAGGGGGGCTCACCGGGGAGCTGTTTTTT	CASSVGGGLTGELFF
TRBJ1-5	few	TRBD1	TRBV12-3/TRBV12-4	TGTGCCAGCAGTCTAACAGGGGATCAGCCCCAGCATTTT	CASSLTGDQPQHF
TRBJ2-5	few	TRBD2	TRBV10-1	TGCGCCAGCAGTGCCCAACGGGGGGGCGCGGAGACCCAGTACTTC	CASSAQRGGAETQYF
TRBJ2-5	once	-	TRBV20-1	TGCAGTGCTAGAGTAGGGACCCAGTACTTC	CSARVGTQYF
TRBJ2-5	-	-	TRBV27	TGTGCCAGCAGTACGCACGGGGCCGAGACCCAGTACTTC	CASSTHGAETQYF
TRBJ2-1	many	-	TRBV4-1	TGCGCCAGCAGCCAAGGCCCCAAAGGCTCCTACAATGAGCAGTTCTTC	CASSQGPKGSYNEQFF
TRBJ1-1	once	TRBD1	TRBV20-1	TGCAGTGCTAGAGATCCCCTTACAGGGGCGGCCACTGAAGCTTTCTTT	CSARDPLTGAATEAFF
TRBJ1-2	few	-	TRBV9	TGTGCCAGCAGCGTAGAACTAGGACCGGGAGGCAACTATGGCTACACCTTC	CASSVELGPGGNYGYTF
TRBJ2-3	-	TRBD2	TRBV30	TGTGCCGGAAGGAAGGCGGGGGTGTCTGTCGGCACAGATACGCAGTATTTT	CAGRKAGVSVGTDTQYF
TRBJ2-1	-	TRBD2	TRBV4-3	TGCGCCAGCAGCCAAGACGGCGGGGGGGCTTACAATGAGCAGTTCTTC	CASSQDGGGAYNEQFF
TRBJ2-3	-	TRBD2	TRBV20-1	TGCAGTGCTCGGACGACTAGCGCGCGCACAGATACGCAGTATTTT	CSARTTSARTDTQYF
TRBJ2-1	few	TRBD2	TRBV7-9	TGTGCCAGCAGTAAAGGACTAGCGGGCTCGGCGGTCTACAATGAGCAGTTCTTC	CASSKGLAGSAVYNEQFF
TRBJ2-3	few	TRBD2	TRBV15	TGTGCCACCAGCGGAAGCGGGGGTAACACAGATACGCAGTATTTT	CATSGSGGNTDTQYF
TRBJ2-5	-	-	TRBV12-3/TRBV12-4	TGTGCCAGCAGTTTATTGTTGACAGGAGGGGAGACCCAGTACTTC	CASSLLLTGGETQYF
TRBJ2-7	-	-	TRBV6-1	TGTGCCAGCACGCATGTGGGCAGGGGGGTCGAGCAGTACTTC	CASTHVGRGVEQYF
TRBJ2-1	few	-	TRBV6-1	TGTGCCAGCAGTGAACGATCGGGGGCAAATGAGCAGTTCTTC	CASSERSGANEQFF
TRBJ2-1	few	TRBD1	TRBV12-3/TRBV12-4	TGTGCCAGTACGGGACAGGACCGTCACAATGAGCAGTTCTTC	CASTGQDRHNEQFF
TRBJ2-1	-	-	TRBV7-9	TGTGCCAGCAGGGACGTGTGGGGGGATGAGCAGTTCTTC	CASRDVWGDEQFF
TRBJ2-3	few	TRBD1	TRBV4-3	TGCGCCAGCAGCCAAGGGAGACAGGGAGCTCATACGCAGTATTTT	CASSQGRQGAHTQYF
TRBJ2-7	-	TRBD2	TRBV10-3	TGTGCCATCAGTGAAGCGGGGGCTGGCTACAATGAGCAGTACTTC	CAISEAGAGYNEQYF
TRBJ2-1	-	-	TRBV20-1	TGCAGTGCTAGATGGGGGGCCGTTGAGCAGTTCTTC	CSARWGAVEQFF
TRBJ2-1	many	-	TRBV3-1	TGCGCCAGCAGCCAAGATGGGGGGAATGAGCAGTTCTTC	CASSQDGGNEQFF
TRBJ1-2	-	TRBD1	TRBV28	TGTGCCAGCACCTTAGACAGGGGGTACGGGTATGGCTACACCTTC	CASTLDRGYGYGYTF
TRBJ2-7	-	TRBD1	TRBV13	TGTGCCAGCAGCTTAGGTACGGGACAGGGGAGCTCCTACGAGCAGTACTTC	CASSLGTGQGSSYEQYF
TRBJ2-1	-	-	TRBV18	TGTGCCAGCTCACCCCAAGCCACAAAGGAGCAGTTCTTC	CASSPQATKEQFF
TRBJ2-7	few	-	TRBV4-3	TGCGCCAGCAGCCAAGTTGCTGGCGGTTACGAGCAGTACTTC	CASSQVAGGYEQYF
TRBJ2-1	-	TRBD1	TRBV29-1	TGCAGCGTTATGGGACAGCCGTACCAAGAGACCCAGTTCTTC	CSVMGQPYQETQFF
TRBJ2-7	few	TRBD1	TRBV5-1	TGCGCCAGCAGCCCCCAGGGGGCGCTTCGCTACGAGCAGTACTTC	CASSPQGALRYEQYF
TRBJ2-5	-	-	TRBV9	TGTGCCAGCACTCGGGACCACAGTGGGGGAGAGACCCAGTACTTC	CASTRDHSGGETQYF
TRBJ2-5	few	TRBD2	TRBV11-2	TGTGCCAGCAGCCGTAGGAAGGGAGGGTACCAAGAGACCCAGTACTTC	CASSRRKGGYQETQYF
TRBJ2-2	-	-	TRBV15	TGTGCCACCAGCAGTAATTCCCTTTTGGGCGGGGAGCTGTTTTTT	CATSSNSLLGGELFF
TRBJ1-6	-	-	TRBV12-3/TRBV12-4	TGTGCCAGCAGTTTTCGTAGAAGCTCCTATAATTCACCCCTCCACTTT	CASSFRRSSYNSPLHF
TRBJ2-1	few	-	TRBV9	TGTGCCAGCAGCGTATGGTCGGGGGCCACCTCCTACAATGAGCAGTTCTTC	CASSVWSGATSYNEQFF
TRBJ2-1	-	-	TRBV24-1	TGTGCCACCAGTGATACGACGGGACTTCCTCTTAGCCGTGAGCAGTTCTTC	CATSDTTGLPLSREQFF
TRBJ2-7	-	TRBD2	TRBV13	TGTGCCAGCAGCTTACCCGGGACTAGCGGGGGGTACGAGCAGTACTTC	CASSLPGTSGGYEQYF